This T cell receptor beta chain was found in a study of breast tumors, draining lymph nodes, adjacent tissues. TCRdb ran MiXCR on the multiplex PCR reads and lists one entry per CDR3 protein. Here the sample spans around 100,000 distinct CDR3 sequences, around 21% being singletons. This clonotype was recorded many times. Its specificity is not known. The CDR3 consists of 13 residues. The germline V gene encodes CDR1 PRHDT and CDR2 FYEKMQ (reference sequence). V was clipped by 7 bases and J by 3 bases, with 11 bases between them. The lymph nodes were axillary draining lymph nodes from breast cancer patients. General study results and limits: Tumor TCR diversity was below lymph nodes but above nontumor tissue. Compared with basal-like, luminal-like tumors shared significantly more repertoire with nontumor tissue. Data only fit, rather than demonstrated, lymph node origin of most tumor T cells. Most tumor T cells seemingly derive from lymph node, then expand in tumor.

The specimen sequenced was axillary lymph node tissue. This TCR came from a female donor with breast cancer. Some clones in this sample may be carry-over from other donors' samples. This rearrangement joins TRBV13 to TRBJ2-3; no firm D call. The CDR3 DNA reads TGTGCCAGCAAACCGCGCGCGACAGATACGCAGTATTTT. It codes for CASKPRATDTQYF.